These T cell receptor beta chains were read from a single sample in a study of vaccination and CD4 T cells after COVID-19. One entry per CDR3 protein results from TCRdb running MiXCR on the PCR reads. Among about 12,000 distinct CDR3 sequences listed, roughly three fifths were seen once. No antigen has been identified for these receptors. The sequenced sample consisted of CD4+ T cells from blood, cultured in vitro. The receptors were gathered from a human donor who had recovered from COVID-19. Both conserved end residues are part of each CDR3. A D gene is named only where the DNA matches it firmly. Clone size is given for some rows only: seen once, a few or many times, or a class if the clone is expanded.

V gene: TRBV20-1
J gene: TRBJ2-5
clone size: few
D gene: TRBD2
CDR3 length: 16
CDR3 DNA: TGCAGTGCTATGGGACTAGCGGGAGCCCCCGGAGAGACCCAGTACTTC
CDR3 protein: CSAMGLAGAPGETQYF

V gene: TRBV20-1
J gene: TRBJ2-2
clone size: few
D gene: -
CDR3 length: 12
CDR3 DNA: TGCAGTGCTGCTACGAACACCGGGGAGCTGTTTTTT
CDR3 protein: CSAATNTGELFF

V gene: TRBV5-4
J gene: TRBJ1-4
clone size: -
D gene: -
CDR3 length: 16
CDR3 DNA: TGTGCCAGCAGCTTGGGGGGAGGGGACCGGAGTGGAAAACTGTTTTTT
CDR3 protein: CASSLGGGDRSGKLFF

V gene: TRBV12-3/TRBV12-4
J gene: TRBJ2-3
clone size: -
D gene: -
CDR3 length: 13
CDR3 DNA: TGTGCCAGCAGTGCGGGCCCTCCTGGTACGCAGTATTTT
CDR3 protein: CASSAGPPGTQYF

V gene: TRBV6-1
J gene: TRBJ1-5
clone size: -
D gene: -
CDR3 length: 14
CDR3 DNA: TGTGCCAGCTTCGACAGGTATGGCAATCAGCCCCAGCATTTT
CDR3 protein: CASFDRYGNQPQHF

V gene: TRBV27
J gene: TRBJ1-4
clone size: few
D gene: -
CDR3 length: 15
CDR3 DNA: TGTGCCAGCAGTCTTAAACCGGGACACATAGAAAAACTGTTTTTT
CDR3 protein: CASSLKPGHIEKLFF

V gene: TRBV19
J gene: TRBJ1-1
clone size: -
D gene: -
CDR3 length: 14
CDR3 DNA: TGTGCCAGTAGTATAGATGTGGGTTCCACTGAAGCTTTCTTT
CDR3 protein: CASSIDVGSTEAFF

V gene: TRBV28
J gene: TRBJ2-7
clone size: -
D gene: TRBD1
CDR3 length: 12
CDR3 DNA: TGTGCCAGCAGCCGGGGACAGGGTGTTCAGTACTTC
CDR3 protein: CASSRGQGVQYF

V gene: TRBV6-1
J gene: TRBJ1-1
clone size: once
D gene: TRBD1
CDR3 length: 14
CDR3 DNA: TGTGCCAGCAGAGCGGGACAGCGAAACACTGAAGCTTTCTTT
CDR3 protein: CASRAGQRNTEAFF

V gene: TRBV14
J gene: TRBJ2-7
clone size: -
D gene: TRBD2
CDR3 length: 15
CDR3 DNA: TGTGCCAGCAGCCGGACTAGCGGAGCCTACTACGAGCAGTACTTC
CDR3 protein: CASSRTSGAYYEQYF

V gene: TRBV6-1
J gene: TRBJ1-4
clone size: -
D gene: TRBD1
CDR3 length: 15
CDR3 DNA: TGTGCCAGCAGGCCAGGGGGCGCAACTAATGAAAAACTGTTTTTT
CDR3 protein: CASRPGGATNEKLFF

V gene: TRBV27
J gene: TRBJ2-5
clone size: -
D gene: -
CDR3 length: 12
CDR3 DNA: TGTGCCAGCAGTTTATCGGGAGAGACCCAGTACTTC
CDR3 protein: CASSLSGETQYF

V gene: TRBV20-1
J gene: TRBJ2-3
clone size: -
D gene: TRBD1
CDR3 length: 15
CDR3 DNA: TGCAGTGCTAGACCGGGACAGGGGTTTCCAGATACGCAGTATTTT
CDR3 protein: CSARPGQGFPDTQYF

V gene: TRBV20-1
J gene: TRBJ1-1
clone size: -
D gene: -
CDR3 length: 15
CDR3 DNA: TGCAGTGCTAGAGATGCCGAAGCAGGGAACACTGAAGCTTTCTTT
CDR3 protein: CSARDAEAGNTEAFF

V gene: TRBV20-1
J gene: TRBJ2-3
clone size: -
D gene: TRBD2
CDR3 length: 17
CDR3 DNA: TGCAGTGCTAGAGGCGACGGGACTAGCGGAGGCACAGATACGCAGTATTTT
CDR3 protein: CSARGDGTSGGTDTQYF

V gene: TRBV2
J gene: TRBJ1-1
clone size: few
D gene: -
CDR3 length: 14
CDR3 DNA: TGTGCCAGCAGGGCGGGGAGCACAAACACTGAAGCTTTCTTT
CDR3 protein: CASRAGSTNTEAFF

V gene: TRBV19
J gene: TRBJ2-1
clone size: -
D gene: TRBD1
CDR3 length: 15
CDR3 DNA: TGTGCCAGTAGTCCACGGGACAGGAGGGGGAATGAGCAGTTCTTC
CDR3 protein: CASSPRDRRGNEQFF

V gene: TRBV24-1
J gene: TRBJ1-2
clone size: -
D gene: TRBD1
CDR3 length: 14
CDR3 DNA: TGTGCCACCAGCAAGGGACAGGGTCGAGATGGCTACACCTTC
CDR3 protein: CATSKGQGRDGYTF

V gene: TRBV7-9
J gene: TRBJ2-2
clone size: -
D gene: -
CDR3 length: 13
CDR3 DNA: TGTGCCAGCAGCTTAGTGGGGTCCGGGGAGCTGTTTTTT
CDR3 protein: CASSLVGSGELFF

V gene: TRBV2
J gene: TRBJ1-2
clone size: -
D gene: -
CDR3 length: 15
CDR3 DNA: TGTGCCAGCCTTCCAGGATCCGGGACTAGCTATGGCTACACCTTC
CDR3 protein: CASLPGSGTSYGYTF

V gene: TRBV12-3/TRBV12-4
J gene: TRBJ2-3
clone size: -
D gene: -
CDR3 length: 12
CDR3 DNA: TGTGCCGGCGCAGGGGCCGGGGATACGCAGTATTTT
CDR3 protein: CAGAGAGDTQYF

V gene: TRBV7-9
J gene: TRBJ1-2
clone size: few
D gene: TRBD1
CDR3 length: 16
CDR3 DNA: TGTGCCAGCAGCTTAGTGGTCGTGACAGGGAACCATGGCTACACCTTC
CDR3 protein: CASSLVVVTGNHGYTF

V gene: TRBV11-2
J gene: TRBJ1-6
clone size: -
D gene: -
CDR3 length: 13
CDR3 DNA: TGTGCCAGCAGCCTTGAGCGAGGATCACCCCTCCACTTT
CDR3 protein: CASSLERGSPLHF

V gene: TRBV7-2
J gene: TRBJ1-5
clone size: -
D gene: TRBD1
CDR3 length: 17
CDR3 DNA: TGTGCCAGCAGCTCGGCCGGGACAGGGGGCTTCTTTCAGCCCCAGCATTTT
CDR3 protein: CASSSAGTGGFFQPQHF

V gene: TRBV2
J gene: TRBJ2-3
clone size: -
D gene: -
CDR3 length: 15
CDR3 DNA: TGTGCCAGCAGTGCGGGTACCCTAAGCACAGATACGCAGTATTTT
CDR3 protein: CASSAGTLSTDTQYF

V gene: TRBV9
J gene: TRBJ2-3
clone size: -
D gene: -
CDR3 length: 12
CDR3 DNA: TGTGCCAGCAGCCCCAATGTGTATACGCAGTATTTT
CDR3 protein: CASSPNVYTQYF

V gene: TRBV28
J gene: TRBJ1-1
clone size: -
D gene: -
CDR3 length: 16
CDR3 DNA: TGTGCCAGCAGGGAGGGGGGCGCGGGTACGAACACTGAAGCTTTCTTT
CDR3 protein: CASREGGAGTNTEAFF

V gene: TRBV19
J gene: TRBJ2-5
clone size: -
D gene: -
CDR3 length: 16
CDR3 DNA: TGTGCCAGTAGTAGGGGCCTTACGGGAGTTCAAGAGACCCAGTACTTC
CDR3 protein: CASSRGLTGVQETQYF

V gene: TRBV2
J gene: TRBJ1-2
clone size: -
D gene: -
CDR3 length: 14
CDR3 DNA: TGTGCCAGCAGTGAAAGTCAGATTAACTATGGCTACACCTTC
CDR3 protein: CASSESQINYGYTF

V gene: TRBV20-1
J gene: TRBJ2-2
clone size: -
D gene: -
CDR3 length: 14
CDR3 DNA: TGCAGTGCTAGAGTCCACGACCAATCCGGGGAGCTGTTTTTT
CDR3 protein: CSARVHDQSGELFF

V gene: TRBV6-1
J gene: TRBJ2-7
clone size: -
D gene: TRBD1
CDR3 length: 14
CDR3 DNA: TGTGCCAGCAGTCTCAACAGGGGGCTAGGGGAGCAGTACTTC
CDR3 protein: CASSLNRGLGEQYF

V gene: TRBV28
J gene: TRBJ1-2
clone size: few
D gene: -
CDR3 length: 12
CDR3 DNA: TGTGCCAGCAGTTTGAAAGACTATGGCTACACCTTC
CDR3 protein: CASSLKDYGYTF

V gene: TRBV11-3
J gene: TRBJ2-3
clone size: few
D gene: -
CDR3 length: 18
CDR3 DNA: TGTGCCAGCAGCTTAATCCCCACACCGTGGACGAGGGGAGATACGCAGTATTTT
CDR3 protein: CASSLIPTPWTRGDTQYF

V gene: TRBV7-2
J gene: TRBJ2-1
clone size: -
D gene: -
CDR3 length: 15
CDR3 DNA: TGTGCCAGCAGCCCAGGTCCCGGGATCCCTCATGAGCAGTTCTTC
CDR3 protein: CASSPGPGIPHEQFF

V gene: TRBV6-2/TRBV6-3
J gene: TRBJ1-5
clone size: -
D gene: TRBD1
CDR3 length: 13
CDR3 DNA: TGTGCCAGCATCGACAGGGCGGATCAGCCCCAGCATTTT
CDR3 protein: CASIDRADQPQHF

V gene: TRBV6-1
J gene: TRBJ1-6
clone size: few
D gene: TRBD1
CDR3 length: 17
CDR3 DNA: TGTGCCAGCAGTGAAATCGACCTAGGGACAGGGGATTCACCCCTCCACTTT
CDR3 protein: CASSEIDLGTGDSPLHF

V gene: TRBV20-1
J gene: TRBJ1-2
clone size: few
D gene: -
CDR3 length: 15
CDR3 DNA: TGCAGTGCCACCGGGACCGCGGCTTCTAACTATGGCTACACCTTC
CDR3 protein: CSATGTAASNYGYTF

V gene: TRBV20-1
J gene: TRBJ2-1
clone size: -
D gene: TRBD2
CDR3 length: 19
CDR3 DNA: TGCAGTGCTAGTACTCCCGGGACTAGCGGTAGTTTGAGTTACAATGAGCAGTTCTTC
CDR3 protein: CSASTPGTSGSLSYNEQFF

V gene: TRBV11-2
J gene: TRBJ1-6
clone size: -
D gene: -
CDR3 length: 13
CDR3 DNA: TGTGCCAGCAGCGGTCACCAGAATTCACCCCTCCACTTT
CDR3 protein: CASSGHQNSPLHF

V gene: TRBV7-2
J gene: TRBJ2-7
clone size: -
D gene: TRBD2
CDR3 length: 18
CDR3 DNA: TGTGCCAGCAGCTTAGTAGCGCTGGGACTAGCGGGAGGCTACGAGCAGTACTTC
CDR3 protein: CASSLVALGLAGGYEQYF

V gene: TRBV27
J gene: TRBJ2-5
clone size: -
D gene: -
CDR3 length: 14
CDR3 DNA: TGTGCCAGCAAAATGACCAGGGGACAAGAGACCCAGTACTTC
CDR3 protein: CASKMTRGQETQYF

V gene: TRBV18
J gene: TRBJ2-5
clone size: -
D gene: -
CDR3 length: 13
CDR3 DNA: TGTGCCAGCTCACCAGCACGGGGGGAGACCCAGTACTTC
CDR3 protein: CASSPARGETQYF

V gene: TRBV7-2
J gene: TRBJ1-5
clone size: -
D gene: -
CDR3 length: 15
CDR3 DNA: TGTGCCAGCACACGTGGGTTATACGACGGTCAGCCCCAGCATTTT
CDR3 protein: CASTRGLYDGQPQHF

V gene: TRBV20-1
J gene: TRBJ2-1
clone size: -
D gene: -
CDR3 length: 15
CDR3 DNA: TGCGCGAAGCTAAAAGACGGAGGAATCGACAATGAGCAGTTCTTC
CDR3 protein: CAKLKDGGIDNEQFF

V gene: TRBV7-9
J gene: TRBJ2-3
clone size: -
D gene: TRBD2
CDR3 length: 14
CDR3 DNA: TGTGCCAGCAGCCAAGCGGGAGAGGCAGATACGCAGTATTTT
CDR3 protein: CASSQAGEADTQYF

V gene: TRBV20-1
J gene: TRBJ2-7
clone size: -
D gene: TRBD2
CDR3 length: 15
CDR3 DNA: TGCAGTGCGAGAGCCCCCGGGACTAGTTTCTACGAGCAGTACTTC
CDR3 protein: CSARAPGTSFYEQYF

V gene: TRBV2
J gene: TRBJ2-7
clone size: -
D gene: TRBD1
CDR3 length: 14
CDR3 DNA: TGTGCCAGCACCAACGGACAGGCCACCTACGAGCAGTACTTC
CDR3 protein: CASTNGQATYEQYF

V gene: TRBV3-1
J gene: TRBJ2-7
clone size: once
D gene: -
CDR3 length: 13
CDR3 DNA: TGTGCCAGCAGCCAAGGAGGGGGTATCGAGCAGTACTTC
CDR3 protein: CASSQGGGIEQYF

V gene: TRBV11-2
J gene: TRBJ2-7
clone size: -
D gene: TRBD2
CDR3 length: 16
CDR3 DNA: TGTGCCAGCAGCTGGGGGTGGGGCGGGAGGTCCTACGAGCAGTACTTC
CDR3 protein: CASSWGWGGRSYEQYF

V gene: TRBV28
J gene: TRBJ2-1
clone size: -
D gene: -
CDR3 length: 15
CDR3 DNA: TGTGCCAGCAGTGTTAGCGGGACAGGATTAAATGAGCAGTTCTTC
CDR3 protein: CASSVSGTGLNEQFF

V gene: TRBV20-1
J gene: TRBJ1-5
clone size: -
D gene: -
CDR3 length: 16
CDR3 DNA: TGCAGTGCTAGAGATTCGTTGGGACACTCCAATCAGCCCCAGCATTTT
CDR3 protein: CSARDSLGHSNQPQHF

V gene: TRBV30
J gene: TRBJ1-5
clone size: few
D gene: TRBD1
CDR3 length: 15
CDR3 DNA: TGTGCCTGGATGGAAGGGACAGGGTTCGATCAGCCCCAGCATTTT
CDR3 protein: CAWMEGTGFDQPQHF

V gene: TRBV20-1
J gene: TRBJ1-1
clone size: few
D gene: TRBD1
CDR3 length: 15
CDR3 DNA: TGCAGTGCATCCGGACAGGGAGCGGGGAACACTGAAGCTTTCTTT
CDR3 protein: CSASGQGAGNTEAFF

V gene: TRBV2
J gene: TRBJ2-5
clone size: few
D gene: -
CDR3 length: 11
CDR3 DNA: TGTGCCAGCGAGGTGCAAGAGACCCAGTACTTC
CDR3 protein: CASEVQETQYF

V gene: TRBV12-3/TRBV12-4
J gene: TRBJ2-3
clone size: -
D gene: TRBD2
CDR3 length: 16
CDR3 DNA: TGTGCCAGCAGCACCGGGACTAGCGGGAGGATAAATACGCAGTATTTT
CDR3 protein: CASSTGTSGRINTQYF

V gene: TRBV28
J gene: TRBJ2-1
clone size: -
D gene: -
CDR3 length: 13
CDR3 DNA: TGTGCCAGCTCGGGACGGATCTACAATGAGCAGTTCTTC
CDR3 protein: CASSGRIYNEQFF

V gene: TRBV7-3
J gene: TRBJ2-1
clone size: once
D gene: TRBD2
CDR3 length: 15
CDR3 DNA: TGTGCCAGCAGCTTAGGAGCGGGATCGGCCAATGAGCAGTTCTTC
CDR3 protein: CASSLGAGSANEQFF

V gene: TRBV12-3/TRBV12-4
J gene: TRBJ1-6
clone size: -
D gene: -
CDR3 length: 14
CDR3 DNA: TGTGCCAGCAGTTTAAGGACCTATAATTCACCCCTCCACTTT
CDR3 protein: CASSLRTYNSPLHF

V gene: TRBV20-1
J gene: TRBJ2-7
clone size: -
D gene: -
CDR3 length: 14
CDR3 DNA: TGCAGTGCGGGCTACAGATCGAGCCCTTACGAGCAGTACTTC
CDR3 protein: CSAGYRSSPYEQYF